This T cell receptor beta chain derives from a study of T-cell memory formation after mild COVID-19. Whole-study results and caveats: The finding that pre-infection memory included some responding clones suggested that cross-reactive memory joined. Still unconfirmed is whether the second-wave clones peaking on day 37 recognized SARS-CoV-2. CD4+ clones that contracted lay mainly in CM and EM; CD8+ ones lay in EMRA.

In TCRdb, the 5' RACE reads were re-called with MiXCR into one record per CDR3 protein. The data hold around 320,000 distinct CDR3 sequences, with roughly an eighth observed a single time. The V and J ends lost 2 bases and 4 bases respectively, with 9 bases between them. The CDR3 loop spans 15 amino acids. Of note for this clonotype: Its antigen is not known.

The TCR sequence derives from a man between 18 and 35 years old who had mild COVID-19 (a few samples of this study predate the infection). Cell type and time point are not known. The source material was PBMCs or a T cell subset sorted from them (not recorded which). The chain carries TRBV12-3 or TRBV12-4 and TRBJ1-6; TRBD1 is a possible D gene (5 bases). CDR3 residues: CASSLSAGYNSPLHF. The CDR3 nucleotides read TGTGCCAGCAGTTTATCTGCAGGGTATAATTCACCCCTCCACTTT.